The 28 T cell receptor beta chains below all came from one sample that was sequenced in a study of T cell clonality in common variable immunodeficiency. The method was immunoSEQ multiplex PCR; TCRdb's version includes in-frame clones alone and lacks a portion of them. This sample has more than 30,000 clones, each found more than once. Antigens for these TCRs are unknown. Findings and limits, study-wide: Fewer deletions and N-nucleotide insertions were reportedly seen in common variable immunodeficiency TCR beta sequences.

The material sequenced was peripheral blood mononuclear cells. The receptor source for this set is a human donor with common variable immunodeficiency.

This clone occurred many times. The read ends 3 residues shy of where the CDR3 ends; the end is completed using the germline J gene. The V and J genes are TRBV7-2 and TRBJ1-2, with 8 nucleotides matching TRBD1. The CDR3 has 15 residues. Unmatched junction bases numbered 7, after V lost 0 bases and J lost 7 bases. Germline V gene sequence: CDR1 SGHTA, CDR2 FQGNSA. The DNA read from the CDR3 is TGTGCCAGCAGCTTAGCGCAGGGGGCGGAGGTTGGC. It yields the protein CASSLAQGAEVG. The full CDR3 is CASSLAQGAEVGYTF.

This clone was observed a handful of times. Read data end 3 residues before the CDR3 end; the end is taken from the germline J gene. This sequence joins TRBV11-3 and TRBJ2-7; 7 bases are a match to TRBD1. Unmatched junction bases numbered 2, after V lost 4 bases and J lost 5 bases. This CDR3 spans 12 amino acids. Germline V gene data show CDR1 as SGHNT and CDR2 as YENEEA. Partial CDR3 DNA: TGTGCCAGCAGCTCACAGGGGAACGAG. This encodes CASSSQGNE. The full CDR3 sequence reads CASSSQGNEQYF.

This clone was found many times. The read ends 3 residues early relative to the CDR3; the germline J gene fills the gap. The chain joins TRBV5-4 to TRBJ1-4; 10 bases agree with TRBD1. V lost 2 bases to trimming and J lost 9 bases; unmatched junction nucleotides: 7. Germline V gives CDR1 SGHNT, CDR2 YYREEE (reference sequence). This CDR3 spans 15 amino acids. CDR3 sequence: CASSFGQGESKKLFF. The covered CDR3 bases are TGTGCCAGCAGCTTCGGACAGGGGGAATCGAAAAAA.

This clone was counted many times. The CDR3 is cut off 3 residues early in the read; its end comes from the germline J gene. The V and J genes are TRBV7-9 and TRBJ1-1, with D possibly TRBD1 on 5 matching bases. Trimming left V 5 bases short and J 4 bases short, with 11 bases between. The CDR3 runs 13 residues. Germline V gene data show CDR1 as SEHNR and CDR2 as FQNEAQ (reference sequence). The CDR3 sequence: CASSPAGITEAFF. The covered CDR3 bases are TGTGCCAGCAGCCCCGCAGGGATCACTGAA.

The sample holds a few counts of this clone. The part of the CDR3 DNA that was read is TGTGCCACCTCAAAAAACGCGGGAGCCTCCTACAATGAG. As protein: CATSKNAGASYNE. In full, the CDR3 reads CATSKNAGASYNEQFF. The J gene is TRBJ2-1, the V gene TRBV7-3; 7 bases are a match to TRBD2. Coverage ceases 3 residues before the CDR3 finishes, and the germline J gene fills in the end. The length of the CDR3 is 16 residues. The germline V gene has CDR1 SGHTA and CDR2 FQGTGA. With 10 bases clipped from V and 0 bases from J, the junction kept 12 bases outside the gene matches.

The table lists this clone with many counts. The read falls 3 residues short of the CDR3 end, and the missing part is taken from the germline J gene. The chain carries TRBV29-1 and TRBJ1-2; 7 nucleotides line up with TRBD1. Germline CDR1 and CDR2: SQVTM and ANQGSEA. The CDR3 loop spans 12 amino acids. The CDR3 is CSVENRGKGYTF. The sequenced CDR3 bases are TGCAGCGTTGAAAACAGGGGAAAGGGC.

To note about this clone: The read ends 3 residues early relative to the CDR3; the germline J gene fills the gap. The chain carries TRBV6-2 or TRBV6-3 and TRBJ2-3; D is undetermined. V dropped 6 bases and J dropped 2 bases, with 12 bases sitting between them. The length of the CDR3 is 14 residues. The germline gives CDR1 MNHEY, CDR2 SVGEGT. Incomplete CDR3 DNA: TGTGCCAGCAGATACCGTGACAACACAGATACG. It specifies CASRYRDNTDT. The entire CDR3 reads CASRYRDNTDTQYF.

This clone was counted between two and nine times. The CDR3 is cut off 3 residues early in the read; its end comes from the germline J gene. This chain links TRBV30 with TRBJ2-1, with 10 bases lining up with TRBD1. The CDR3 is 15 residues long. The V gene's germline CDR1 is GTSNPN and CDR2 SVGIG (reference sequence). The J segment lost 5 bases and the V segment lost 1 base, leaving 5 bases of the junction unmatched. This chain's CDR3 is CAWSGQGARHNEQFF. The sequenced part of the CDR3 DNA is TGTGCCTGGAGTGGACAGGGGGCTCGACACAATGAG.

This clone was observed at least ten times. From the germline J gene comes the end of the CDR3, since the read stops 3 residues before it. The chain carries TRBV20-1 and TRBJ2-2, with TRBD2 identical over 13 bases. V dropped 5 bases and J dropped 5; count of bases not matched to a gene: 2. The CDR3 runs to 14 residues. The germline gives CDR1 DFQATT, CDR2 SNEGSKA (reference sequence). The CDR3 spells CSAVTSGGTGELFF. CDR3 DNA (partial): TGCAGTGCTGTGACTAGCGGGGGGACCGGGGAG.

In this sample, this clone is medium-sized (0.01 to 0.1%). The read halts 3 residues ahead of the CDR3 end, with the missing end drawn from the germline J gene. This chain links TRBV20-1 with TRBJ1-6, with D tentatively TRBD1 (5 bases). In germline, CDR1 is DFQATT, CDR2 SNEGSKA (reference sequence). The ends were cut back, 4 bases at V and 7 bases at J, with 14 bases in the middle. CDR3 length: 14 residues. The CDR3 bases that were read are TGCAGTGCTAACACCGGGCCAGGGAATTCACCC. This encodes CSANTGPGNSP. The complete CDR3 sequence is CSANTGPGNSPLHF.

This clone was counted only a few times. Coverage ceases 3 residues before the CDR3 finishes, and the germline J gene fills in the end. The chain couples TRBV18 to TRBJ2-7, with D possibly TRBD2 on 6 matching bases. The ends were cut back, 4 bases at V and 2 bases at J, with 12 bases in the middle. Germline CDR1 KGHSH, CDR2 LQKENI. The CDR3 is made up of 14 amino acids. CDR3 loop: CASSHGTRTYEQYF. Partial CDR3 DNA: TGTGCCAGCTCACACGGGACTCGAACCTACGAG.

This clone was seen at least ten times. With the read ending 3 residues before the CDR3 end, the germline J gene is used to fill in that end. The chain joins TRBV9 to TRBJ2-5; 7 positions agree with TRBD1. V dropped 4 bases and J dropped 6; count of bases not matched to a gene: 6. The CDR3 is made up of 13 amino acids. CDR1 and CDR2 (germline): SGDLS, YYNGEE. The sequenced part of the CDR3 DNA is TGTGCCAGCAGCCGGGACAGCAATAAGACC. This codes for CASSRDSNKT. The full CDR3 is CASSRDSNKTQYF.

The CDR3 sequence is CASSPNDRMNTEAFF. Incomplete CDR3 DNA: TGTGCCAGCTCACCTAATGACAGAATGAACACTGAA. The J gene is TRBJ1-1, the V gene TRBV18; a weak D match, TRBD1 (5 bases). Read data end 3 residues before the CDR3 end; the end is taken from the germline J gene. The CDR3 spans 15 residues. V was clipped by 3 bases and J by 0 bases, with 11 bases between them. Per the germline V gene, CDR1 is KGHSH and CDR2 is LQKENI.

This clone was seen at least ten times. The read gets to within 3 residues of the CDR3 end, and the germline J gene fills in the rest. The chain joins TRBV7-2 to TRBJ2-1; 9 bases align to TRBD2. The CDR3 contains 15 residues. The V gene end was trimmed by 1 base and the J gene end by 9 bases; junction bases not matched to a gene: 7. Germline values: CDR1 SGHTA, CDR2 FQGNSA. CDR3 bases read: TGTGCCAGCAGCTTAGTCCCTAGCGGGAACAGTGAG. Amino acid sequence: CASSLVPSGNSE. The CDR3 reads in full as CASSLVPSGNSEQFF.

This CDR3 reads CASSSRTGRNTEAFF. Partial CDR3 DNA: TGTGCCAGCAGCTCCCGGACAGGCCGGAACACTGAA. The rearrangement uses TRBV7-9 and TRBJ1-1; 7 nucleotides align to TRBD1. The DNA ends 3 residues before the CDR3 does, and the rest of the CDR3 is filled in from the germline J gene. The trim removed 4 bases at V and 1 base at J, leaving 6 bases unmatched. The CDR3 runs to 15 residues. Per the germline V gene, CDR1 is SEHNR and CDR2 is FQNEAQ (reference sequence).

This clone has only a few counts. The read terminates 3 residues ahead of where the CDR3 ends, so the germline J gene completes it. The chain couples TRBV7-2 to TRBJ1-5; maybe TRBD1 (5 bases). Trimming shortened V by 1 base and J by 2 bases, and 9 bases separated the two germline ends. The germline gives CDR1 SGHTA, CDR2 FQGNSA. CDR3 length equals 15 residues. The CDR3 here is CASSLVLQGNQPQHF. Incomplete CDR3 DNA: TGTGCCAGCAGCTTAGTTTTACAGGGCAATCAGCCC.

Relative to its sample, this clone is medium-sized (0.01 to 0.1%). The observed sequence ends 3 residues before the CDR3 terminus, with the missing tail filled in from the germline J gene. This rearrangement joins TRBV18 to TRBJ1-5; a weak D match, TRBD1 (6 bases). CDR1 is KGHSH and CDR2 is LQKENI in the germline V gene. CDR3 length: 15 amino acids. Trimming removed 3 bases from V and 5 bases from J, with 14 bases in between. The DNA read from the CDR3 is TGTGCCAGCTCACCCGACCCGGGGGGCGATCAGCCC. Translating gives CASSPDPGGDQP. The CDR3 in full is CASSPDPGGDQPQHF.

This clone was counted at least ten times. The CDR3 bases that were read are TGTGCCAGCAGTTATTCTAGCGGGAGAAATGAG. Amino acids: CASSYSSGRNE. The entire CDR3 sequence reads CASSYSSGRNEQFF. The gene calls are TRBV6-2 or TRBV6-3 and TRBJ2-1, with 10 bases that match TRBD2. The sequence runs out 3 residues before the end of the CDR3; the remainder is reconstructed from the germline J gene. The CDR3 consists of 14 residues. The junction had 3 bases not matched to a gene; V was cut back by 3 bases and J by 7 bases. Germline assignment: CDR1 MNHEY and CDR2 SVGEGT.

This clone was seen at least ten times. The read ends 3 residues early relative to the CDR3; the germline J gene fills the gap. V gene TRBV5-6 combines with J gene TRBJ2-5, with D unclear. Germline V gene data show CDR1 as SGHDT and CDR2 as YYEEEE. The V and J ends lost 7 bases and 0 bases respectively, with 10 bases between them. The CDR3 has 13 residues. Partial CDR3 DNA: TGTGCCAGCGGAACAGAGTACCAAGAGACC. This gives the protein CASGTEYQET. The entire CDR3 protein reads CASGTEYQETQYF.

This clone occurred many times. The CDR3 is CSARGVGHLASSTDTQYF. CDR3 DNA (partial): TGCAGTGCTAGAGGGGTAGGACACCTGGCTTCTAGCACAGATACG. V usage is TRBV20-1 and J usage is TRBJ2-3; maybe TRBD1 (5 bases). The read halts 3 residues ahead of the CDR3 end, with the missing end drawn from the germline J gene. Trimming stripped 1 base from V and 0 bases from J, with 20 bases between. The CDR3 runs to 18 residues. Germline lookup yields CDR1 DFQATT and CDR2 SNEGSKA (reference sequence).

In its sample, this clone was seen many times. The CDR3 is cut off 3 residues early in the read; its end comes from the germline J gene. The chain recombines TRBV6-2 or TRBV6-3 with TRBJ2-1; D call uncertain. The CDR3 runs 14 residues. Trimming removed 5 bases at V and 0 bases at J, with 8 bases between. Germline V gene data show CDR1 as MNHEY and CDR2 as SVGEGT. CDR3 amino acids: CASSSGSSYNEQFF. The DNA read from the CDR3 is TGTGCCAGCAGTAGTGGCAGCTCCTACAATGAG.

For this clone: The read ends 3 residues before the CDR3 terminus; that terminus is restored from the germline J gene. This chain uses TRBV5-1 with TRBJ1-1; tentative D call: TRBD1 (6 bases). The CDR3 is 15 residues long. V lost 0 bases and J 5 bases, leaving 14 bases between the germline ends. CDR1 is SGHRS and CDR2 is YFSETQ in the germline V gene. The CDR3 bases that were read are TGCGCCAGCAGCTTGGCCGGCAGGGGAGGAACTGAA. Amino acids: CASSLAGRGGTE. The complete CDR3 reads CASSLAGRGGTEAFF.

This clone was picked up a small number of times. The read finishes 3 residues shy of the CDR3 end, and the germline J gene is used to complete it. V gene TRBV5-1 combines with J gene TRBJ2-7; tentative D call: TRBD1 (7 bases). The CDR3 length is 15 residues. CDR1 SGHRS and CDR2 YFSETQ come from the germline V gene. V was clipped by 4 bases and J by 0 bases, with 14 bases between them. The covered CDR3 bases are TGCGCCAGCAGCCGCAGGGGGGAAAGCTCCTACGAG. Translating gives CASSRRGESSYE. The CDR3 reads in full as CASSRRGESSYEQYF.

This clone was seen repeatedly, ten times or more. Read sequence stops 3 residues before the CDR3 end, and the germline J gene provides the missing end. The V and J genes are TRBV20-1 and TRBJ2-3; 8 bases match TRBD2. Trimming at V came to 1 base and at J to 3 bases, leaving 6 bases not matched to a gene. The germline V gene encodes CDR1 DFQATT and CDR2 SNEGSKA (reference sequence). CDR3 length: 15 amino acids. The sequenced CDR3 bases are TGCAGTGCTAGAGGGAGCGGGAGAGGGACAGATACG. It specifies CSARGSGRGTDT. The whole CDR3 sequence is CSARGSGRGTDTQYF.

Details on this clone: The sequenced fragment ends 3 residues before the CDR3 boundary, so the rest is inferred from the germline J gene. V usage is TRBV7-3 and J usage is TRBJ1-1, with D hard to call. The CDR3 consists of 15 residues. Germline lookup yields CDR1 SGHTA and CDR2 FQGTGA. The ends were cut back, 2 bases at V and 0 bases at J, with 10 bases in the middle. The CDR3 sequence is CASSLHSNLNTEAFF. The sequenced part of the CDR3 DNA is TGTGCCAGCAGCTTACACAGTAACTTGAACACTGAA.

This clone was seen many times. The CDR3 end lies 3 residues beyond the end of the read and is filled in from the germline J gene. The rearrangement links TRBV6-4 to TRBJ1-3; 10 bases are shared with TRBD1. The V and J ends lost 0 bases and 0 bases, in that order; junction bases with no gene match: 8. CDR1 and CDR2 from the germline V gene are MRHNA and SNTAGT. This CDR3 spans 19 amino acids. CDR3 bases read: TGTGCCAGCAGTGACTCACCGCGGACAGGGGGTCGCTCTGGAAACACC. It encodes CASSDSPRTGGRSGNT. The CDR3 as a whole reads CASSDSPRTGGRSGNTIYF.

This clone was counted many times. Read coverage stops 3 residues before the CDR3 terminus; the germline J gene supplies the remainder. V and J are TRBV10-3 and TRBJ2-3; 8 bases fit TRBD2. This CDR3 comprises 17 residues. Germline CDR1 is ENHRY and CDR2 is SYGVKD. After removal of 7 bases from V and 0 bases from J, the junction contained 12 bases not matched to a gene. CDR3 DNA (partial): TGTGCCATCAAATTGGGTACTAGCGGAGGGAGCACAGATACG. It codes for CAIKLGTSGGSTDT. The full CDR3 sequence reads CAIKLGTSGGSTDTQYF.

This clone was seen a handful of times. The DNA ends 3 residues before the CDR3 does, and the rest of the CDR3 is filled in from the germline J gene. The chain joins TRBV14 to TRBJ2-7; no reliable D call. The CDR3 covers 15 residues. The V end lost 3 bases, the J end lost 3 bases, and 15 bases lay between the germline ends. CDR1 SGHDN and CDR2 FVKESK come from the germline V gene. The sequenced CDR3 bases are TGTGCCAGCAGCCAGGGTCAGGCCAGCTTCTACGAG. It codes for CASSQGQASFYE. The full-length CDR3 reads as CASSQGQASFYEQYF.